This paragraph reports one T cell receptor beta chain. Which antigen it targets is not known. No per-base quality is available; no much larger clone lies one base away. The cohort was made up of under 800 healthy bone marrow donors. At the time of sampling, every cohort member was nominally healthy, though immune exposures that went unrecorded were likely present. The donor was CMV seropositive and belonged to the group of 250 to 300 seropositive cohort members. Every donor gave a peripheral blood sample, and the peripheral blood mononuclear cells from that sample were used for TCR beta sequencing. The Qiagen DNeasy Blood Extraction Kit was used to extract genomic DNA from the blood cell samples. The data are from a study of cytomegalovirus exposure and HLA in healthy donors (dated by TCRdb to the late 2010s). Study-wide context: An earlier analysis of 550 to 700 of the donors reported more than 250 Gb of sequence data and around 110 million unique TCR beta sequences from roughly 180 million T cells. A handful of DR-DQ haplotypes were handled as single units for association and clustering because linkage in the cohort was strong. HLA typing included class I and class II loci at four-digit resolution. On average, 235,054 unique TCR beta nucleotide sequences were sequenced per donor among about 400 genotyped donors of the cohort, with roughly a sixth of those sequences being non-productive. The number of donors typed differed by locus, with roughly 620-630 for A, B, C, DRB1 and DQB1, around 520 for DQA1, 600 to 610 for DPA1, and some 440 for DPB1. Rather than using new phenotypic data, the later analysis identified candidate immune exposures from TCR beta sequences and from how often those sequences occurred across donors. All discovery cohort repertoires had been generated using a single sequencing platform. To study patterns of TCR occurrence, a later analysis re-analyzed previously published TCR beta repertoires from around 660 donors and added high-resolution HLA genotyping. An earlier analysis of around 640 of the donors used high-throughput TCR beta sequencing to judge whether each TCR beta V gene segment behaved as functional or pseudogenic. Donor age, sex, ethnicity and CMV serostatus were compiled alongside the repertoire data. Besides the first cohort of about 730 subjects, a separate validation cohort made up of 120 different subjects was used. The study used immunosequencing to profile the T cell repertoires of approximately 650 subjects and linked those repertoires to cytomegalovirus serostatus. The study aimed to test whether signatures of past pathogen exposure could be identified by cataloging public T cell receptors. In a later genetic analysis, genome-wide SNP genotypes for about 65% of the roughly 670 donors were used, and that subset was treated as a discovery cohort. To predict cytomegalovirus infection status, the study brought together high-throughput TCR immunosequencing, statistical association of individual TCRs with disease status, and machine learning. The genetic ancestry cluster associated with self-reported Caucasian donors included 81% of the 350 to 500 genotyped donors. About 280 gigabases of sequencing data and 70 million to 95 million unique TCR sequences made up an early release that covered 640 HLA-typed donors. On the study overall, not on this receptor specifically: In a later analysis, TCR association rates were found to vary across HLA loci, with the most associated TCRs seen for DRB1 alleles and the fewest for HLA-C alleles. In vitro tests confirmed that a few of the cytomegalovirus-associated TCR beta chains recognize cytomegalovirus antigens. According to the authors, the approach could potentially be generalized to other disease states and immunological phenotypes. A later genetic analysis reported fewer N-insertions in productive TCRs among donors in an Asian-associated ancestry cluster than the approximately 700-donor mean. HLA typing was unavailable for some donors at each locus, so association tests used only the typed subset. In a later analysis, HLA-associated TCR beta chains were found to be more clonally expanded and to have lower generation probabilities than equally common non-associated chains. Most TCR sequences were seen in very few donors, while some public TCRs were found in many individuals. Specific HLA alleles were associated with 18,000 or so TCR beta sequences at a false discovery rate of 0.05 in a later analysis. This cohort had only TCR beta chains sequenced, and the lack of alpha or paired-chain data limited which features could be detected. For the cohort, immune exposure information was limited to CMV serostatus. A total of 164 TCR beta chains were listed by the study as associated with cytomegalovirus. In a later genetic analysis, a missense DCLRE1C variant was associated with V-gene and J-gene trimming of TCR beta chains, and the association was replicated in an independent cohort. A cluster of highly shared sequence variants was judged likely to be a technical artifact of the sequencing pipeline. Strong co-occurrence of HLA alleles, especially DR and DQ, made assigning TCR associations to individual alleles difficult. Correlated functional status among segregating V segments might be attributable to linkage disequilibrium, but an unknown experimental factor could not be ruled out. Broadly in line with IMGT annotations, most TCR beta V segments showed up in productive rearrangements about 90% or about 30% of the time in an earlier analysis of approximately 600 of the donors. Sequencing depth was assumed to be roughly uniform across donors in the presence/absence analyses, though that assumption may not hold. Some IMGT-functional V segments, including TRBV6-2 and TRBV6-3, could not be distinguished by the 87-base-pair reads and were therefore excluded. According to a later analysis, parvovirus B19, influenza, CMV and Epstein-Barr virus appeared linked to several top co-occurrence clusters. A later analysis found that most CMV-associated TCR beta chains appeared HLA-restricted, with HLA associations seemingly driven largely by CMV exposure. The earlier analysis of some 540 of the donors excluded some 16 rarely observed V segments, including chromosome 9 orphons, because counts were too low. A further reported finding was that TCR beta sequences accurately predicted the HLA-A and HLA-B alleles for most subjects in the first cohort. The classifier was reported to diagnose cytomegalovirus status with high specificity and sensitivity in both the original and validation cohorts.

The library was produced with the immunoSEQ multiplex PCR assay. The multiplex PCR relied on a mix of 60 forward primers for TCR Vbeta segments and 13 reverse primers for TCR Jbeta segments. Amplification of the CDR3 region of rearranged TCR beta genes was performed with a multiplex PCR assay on genomic DNA. On the Illumina HiSeq System, the amplified TCR beta libraries were sequenced as 87-base-pair reads. Regarding the original processing steps: In a later analysis, some 80 million unique TCR beta chains were counted across the approximately 620 repertoires, and around 10 million of these chains were shared by at least two donors. To remove PCR and sequencing errors, raw reads were error-corrected and collapsed into unique sequences using a nearest-neighbor algorithm that merged closely related sequences. CDR3 sequences were aligned to IMGT reference sequences to assign V, D and J gene segments. For a sequence to be retained, at least a six-nucleotide match to both a V gene segment and a J gene segment was required. A rearrangement counted as productive if the CDR3 had no stop codons and remained in frame with V and J, and every other rearrangement counted as non-productive. CDR3 was defined according to IMGT convention as the region running from the second conserved V-encoded cysteine to the conserved J-encoded phenylalanine. The earlier analysis of 587 of the donors excluded sequences that lacked an unambiguous match to a single V gene segment. In an earlier analysis of approximately 590 of the donors, a V segment was called functional when productive rearrangements were above 56.7%, and segregating when the standard deviation between donors exceeded 5%. A statistical classification framework was developed to diagnose cytomegalovirus status using the catalog of TCR beta chain sequences. In a later analysis, V and J genes were assigned by comparing TCR nucleotide sequences against IMGT/GENE-DB human TR gene sequences. Using the TCRdist pipeline, a later analysis assigned CDR3 sequences along with most-parsimonious VDJ recombination scenarios. In a later analysis, each TCR beta chain was defined by its CDR3 amino acid sequence together with its V-gene family, and reads lacking a unique V-gene family were excluded. To address suspected cross-contamination and a sequencing artifact, a later analysis removed over 500 highly shared, low-generation-probability nucleotide sequences. A later analysis calculated a clonal expansion index for each public chain from normalized within-repertoire ranks of inferred template counts. A later analysis computed generation probabilities with a VDJ recombination model fitted to out-of-frame rearrangements, and checked the results against IGoR. In a later analysis, TCR-TCR, TCR-HLA and TCR-CMV co-occurrence was scored with hypergeometric tests, and a repertoire-size bias correction was applied to TCR pairs. A later analysis estimated false discovery rates by permuting HLA or CMV assignments 20 times. In a later analysis, co-occurring TCRs were grouped with DBSCAN, and TCRdist sequence similarity was added when clustering was performed within HLA-allele-positive subsets. Repertoires with fewer than 30,000 or more than 120,000 public chains were left out of co-occurrence clustering, as were several repertoires with anomalous nucleotide sharing. Drawn from immuneACCESS, this table holds only the in-frame rearrangements with V and J called that TCRdb kept. Clones are partly lost; checked studies trace under half to an unresolved V gene and leave the rest unexplained. For V, J and clone size, that table is used; D and trimming come from the DNA. Across this sample there are about 160,000 clones, with roughly 85% seen only once. The biggest ten clones account for around 9.1% of the sample.

Reading the germline V gene (reference sequence) gives CDR1 LNHDA and CDR2 SQIVND. Trimming removed 6 bases from V and 0 bases from J, leaving 9 bases between the germline ends. The CDR3 measures 14 amino acids from cysteine to phenylalanine. This entry keeps only the CDR3 DNA: 42 bases, framed from base 1. What was sequenced was PBMCs. The sequence was collected from a male donor in good health and CMV-seropositive. The chain employs TRBV19 and TRBJ2-1, with TRBD2 tentatively as D gene (6 bases match). In nucleotide form, the sequence is TGTGCCAGTAGCGGGGGAAGCTCCTACAATGAGCAGTTCTTC. It specifies CASSGGSSYNEQFF.